One and the same sample provided the 20 T cell receptor beta chains below, sequenced in a study of blood T cells in healthy people across ages. Primed by a sample-barcoded 5' primer and a J-beta primer mix, a second PCR proceeded for about 6 to 12 cycles. A single record per CDR3 protein comes from TCRdb applying MiXCR to the 5' RACE reads. The repertoire holds about 1.5 million distinct CDR3 sequences, with roughly 45% as singletons. Sequencing used blood. Source of these receptors: a woman aged 18 to 35 in good health.

This chain links TRBV20-1 with TRBJ2-1, with a weak D call TRBD2 (5 bases). This CDR3 spans 13 amino acids. Germline V lookup: CDR1 DFQATT, CDR2 SNEGSKA (reference sequence). V was cut by 4 bases and J by 3 bases, with 10 bases left in between. CDR3 DNA sequence: TGCAGTGCTACTTCGGCGGGCTACAATGAGCAGTTCTTC. Its protein product is CSATSAGYNEQFF.

This clonotype has at least ten counts. The chain joins TRBV7-3 to TRBJ1-1; no reliable D call. The CDR3 extends over 10 amino acids. The V gene lost 3 bases and the J gene lost 8 bases, with 4 bases spanning the gap. From germline, CDR1 is SGHTA and CDR2 FQGTGA. The CDR3 bases are TGTGCCAGCAGCTTTTTAGAAGCTTTCTTT. Translation gives CASSFLEAFF.

The V gene is TRBV3-1, the J gene TRBJ2-7; D is unresolved. Germline V gene sequence: CDR1 LGHDT, CDR2 YNNKEL (reference sequence). V was cut by 1 base and J by 7 bases, with 14 bases left in between. The CDR3 covers 14 residues. CDR3 DNA sequence: TGTGCCAGCAGCCAAGTCTCCGGGTACAATGAGCAGTACTTC. Its protein is CASSQVSGYNEQYF.

This chain uses TRBV12-3 or TRBV12-4 with TRBJ1-2; 8 bases map to TRBD1. The CDR3 has 13 amino acids. With V trimmed by 5 bases and J by 8 bases, 7 bases remained unmatched. CDR3 DNA: TGTGCCAGCAGTCAACCACAGGGGGACGGCTACACCTTC. It specifies CASSQPQGDGYTF.

The chain is built from TRBV6-5 and TRBJ2-1; D gene ambiguous. CDR3 size: 12 residues. The germline V gene encodes CDR1 MNHEY and CDR2 SVGAGI. V was shortened by 8 bases and J by 4 bases, with 9 bases between the two germline ends. CDR3 region: CASPDGYNEQFF. CDR3 DNA sequence: TGTGCCAGCCCGGACGGGTACAATGAGCAGTTCTTC.

The genes are TRBV20-1 and TRBJ1-1, with D possibly matching TRBD1 (6 bases). CDR1 DFQATT and CDR2 SNEGSKA come from the germline V gene (reference sequence). The CDR3 has 15 amino acids. V lost 0 bases and J 3 bases, leaving 14 bases between the germline ends. CDR3 nucleotide sequence: TGCAGTGCTAGAGATGCGGGGGGCGCGGACACTGAAGCTTTCTTT. It translates to CSARDAGGADTEAFF.

This clonotype was seen more than once but under ten times. The chain links TRBV12-3 or TRBV12-4 to TRBJ2-3; perhaps TRBD2 as D (6 bases). The CDR3 is 14 amino acids. The V gene lost 7 bases and the J gene lost 4 bases, with 15 bases spanning the gap. The CDR3 DNA is TGTGCCAGCACCCTTGACGGGGACTCAGATACGCAGTATTTT. This translates into CASTLDGDSDTQYF.

The chain uses TRBV18 and TRBJ2-3; D uncertain. The CDR3 is 15 residues long. Germline V lookup: CDR1 KGHSH, CDR2 LQKENI. V was trimmed by 8 bases and J by 6 bases, leaving 21 bases between them. CDR3 region: CASPTAVVGSDTQYF. CDR3 DNA: TGTGCCAGCCCCACCGCGGTAGTTGGAAGTGATACGCAGTATTTT.

This clonotype came up a few times. The CDR3: CSASSGGLNYGYTF. The DNA of the CDR3 is TGCAGTGCTAGCTCAGGGGGACTTAACTATGGCTACACCTTC. The V and J genes are TRBV20-1 and TRBJ1-2, with 7 bases matching TRBD1. CDR1 DFQATT and CDR2 SNEGSKA come from the germline V gene (reference sequence). V was pared by 3 bases and J by 1 base, with 5 bases of the junction left unmatched. This CDR3 is built from 14 residues.

This clonotype was seen a handful of times. The V gene is TRBV9, the J gene TRBJ2-7; D is unclear. This CDR3 region has 13 residues. Germline CDR1 reads SGDLS; CDR2 reads YYNGEE. The V end was cut by 1 base, the J end by 6 bases, with 11 bases between. The CDR3 DNA reads as TGTGCCAGCAGCGTATGGGGATCCGGCGAGCAGTACTTC. Its translation: CASSVWGSGEQYF.

This sequence joins TRBV12-3 or TRBV12-4 and TRBJ2-5, with 7 bases lining up with TRBD1. The end of the DNA is better explained by TRBJ2-7, so the J call may be wrong. CDR3 size: 14 residues. The CDR3 nucleotides are TGTGCCAGCAGTTTAGCAGGGGGCAACAACGAGCAGTACTTC. It specifies CASSLAGGNNEQYF.

The table lists this clonotype with many counts. The junction shows a germline mismatch at one end, possibly a read error. The chain has TRBV10-2 and TRBJ2-7, with TRBD1 matching 7 bases. This CDR3 contains 14 residues. CDR1 is WSHSY and CDR2 is SAAADI in the germline V gene. The CDR3 loop reads CASTETGSSYEQYF. In nucleotides, the CDR3 is TGTGCCAGCACCGAGACAGGGAGCTCCTACGAGCAGTACTTC.

V is TRBV7-9 and J is TRBJ2-7; TRBD1 aligns across 8 bases. This CDR3 comprises 14 residues. Germline lookup yields CDR1 SEHNR and CDR2 FQNEAQ (reference sequence). Trimming cost V 8 bases and J 5 bases; bases outside gene matches: 11. CDR3 in DNA: TGTGCCAGCTCCCCCGGACAGGGAAGCCACGAGCAGTACTTC. Encoded protein: CASSPGQGSHEQYF.

The chain uses TRBV30 and TRBJ2-7, with 10 bases aligning to TRBD1. V was pared by 4 bases and J by 5 bases, with 8 bases of the junction left unmatched. Germline V gives CDR1 GTSNPN, CDR2 SVGIG (reference sequence). The CDR3 runs 14 residues. CDR3 amino acids: CAWTLGTGDDEQYF. The CDR3 DNA follows: TGTGCCTGGACCCTAGGGACAGGGGATGACGAGCAGTACTTC.

In this sample, this clonotype turned up once. The rearrangement uses TRBV12-3 or TRBV12-4 and TRBJ1-2; the D is unclear. Trimming left V 2 bases short and J 7 bases short, with 14 bases between. This CDR3 region has 14 residues. As DNA, the CDR3 is TGTGCCAGCAGTTTAAGGGCAGGTCCATCTGGCTACACCTTC. It translates to CASSLRAGPSGYTF.

The CDR3 DNA follows: TGTGCCAGCAGTTCCACCACTAGCGGGGGGGACTACGAGCAGTACTTC. Translation: CASSSTTSGGDYEQYF. The chain combines TRBV28 with TRBJ2-7; 13 bases match TRBD2. This CDR3 comprises 16 residues. Germline V gene data show CDR1 as MDHEN and CDR2 as SYDVKM. Losses at the gene ends were 4 bases for V and 3 bases for J; bases not matched to a gene: 6.

This chain connects TRBV4-2 to TRBJ1-2, with D hard to call. CDR3 length: 15 amino acids. V was shortened by 2 bases and J by 6 bases, with 16 bases between the two germline ends. Germline loops: CDR1 LGHNA, CDR2 YNFKEQ. The CDR3 sequence: CASSQMEAGSHGYTF. In DNA form, the CDR3 reads TGTGCCAGCAGCCAAATGGAAGCCGGTTCACATGGCTACACCTTC.

The chain's CDR3 is CASSLVRKGIDTQYF. The CDR3 DNA sequence: TGTGCCAGCAGCTTGGTGCGGAAGGGAATAGATACGCAGTATTTT. The chain combines TRBV5-4 with TRBJ2-3; D call uncertain. V was cut by 0 bases and J by 5 bases, with 13 bases left in between. The V gene's germline CDR1 is SGHNT and CDR2 YYREEE (reference sequence). The CDR3 contains 15 residues.

The chain couples TRBV5-1 to TRBJ2-7; a possible D gene is TRBD1 (5 bases). From germline, CDR1 is SGHRS and CDR2 YFSETQ. Trimming stripped 4 bases from V and 0 bases from J, with 17 bases between. This CDR3 is 16 amino acids long. The CDR3 spells CASSRRTPDYSYEQYF. CDR3 coding DNA: TGCGCCAGCAGCCGGCGGACACCCGATTACTCCTACGAGCAGTACTTC.

This sequence joins TRBV7-8 and TRBJ2-4, with D hard to call. Near its end, the DNA agrees better with TRBJ2-7, so the J call may be wrong. Germline V CDR1 and CDR2: SGHVS, FQNEAQ. CDR3 length: 17 residues. This CDR3 reads CASSLEVNFFKPDEQYF. DNA of the CDR3: TGTGCCAGCAGCTTAGAAGTGAACTTTTTCAAGCCAGACGAGCAGTACTTC.